The 18 T cell receptor beta chains below were found in one sample sequenced in a study of blood T cells in healthy people across ages. With a J-beta primer mix and a sample-barcoded 5' primer, a second PCR ran about 7 to 12 cycles. TCRdb fed the 5' RACE reads into MiXCR, producing one record per CDR3 protein. Of some 1.5 million distinct CDR3 sequences listed, roughly 28% are singletons. Sequences were obtained from blood. These receptors all stem from a woman in her twenties or thirties in good health.

This clonotype has only a few counts. The CDR3 loop reads CASSRGGQGDEQFF. For the CDR3, the DNA is TGCGCCAGCAGCCGTGGGGGCCAAGGGGATGAGCAGTTCTTC. The V and J genes are TRBV5-1 and TRBJ2-1; D might be TRBD1 (6 bases). Trimming cost V 4 bases and J 8 bases, with 16 bases left between them. Per the germline V gene, CDR1 is SGHRS and CDR2 is YFSETQ. The CDR3 sequence is 14 residues long.

This clonotype was counted at least ten times. In DNA form, the CDR3 reads TGTGCCAGCAGTTTAGGGGGTGAACTAGCCAAAAACATTCAGTACTTC. This sequence encodes CASSLGGELAKNIQYF. The chain is built from TRBV12-3 or TRBV12-4 and TRBJ2-4; D unresolved. Trimming took off 1 base at V and 0 bases at J, with 10 bases between the two ends. This CDR3 comprises 16 residues.

The rearrangement joins TRBV6-2 or TRBV6-3 to TRBJ1-5, with D unresolved. Germline assignment: CDR1 MNHEY and CDR2 SVGEGT. The CDR3 runs 14 residues. Trimming stripped 3 bases from V and 4 bases from J, with 10 bases between. The CDR3, as DNA: TGTGCCAGCAGTTATTCCCGGATAAATCAGCCCCAGCATTTT. It encodes CASSYSRINQPQHF.

As to this clonotype: The junction does not match germline at one end; this may be a read error. V gene TRBV20-1 combines with J gene TRBJ2-7; tentatively, D is TRBD2 (5 bases). Germline values: CDR1 DFQATT, CDR2 SNEGSKA (reference sequence). The CDR3 has 14 residues. For the CDR3, the DNA is TGCAGTGCCCAGGACTTCCGAGGCTCCTACGTGCAGTACTTC. Translating gives CSAQDFRGSYVQYF.

This clonotype showed up just a few times. The chain links TRBV20-1 to TRBJ2-7, with TRBD2 matching 8 bases. The length of the CDR3 is 14 residues. Trimming cost V 3 bases and J 2 bases; bases outside gene matches: 6. Per the germline V gene, CDR1 is DFQATT and CDR2 is SNEGSKA (reference sequence). The CDR3 DNA reads as TGCAGTGCTAGCGAGGTAGCGGGGCCCTACGAGCAGTACTTC. Protein sequence: CSASEVAGPYEQYF.

This clonotype showed up many times. The rearrangement joins TRBV21-1 to TRBJ2-7; the table's D call, TRBD2, was not checked against the DNA. TRBV21-1 is a known pseudogene. The CDR3 runs 17 residues. In DNA form, the CDR3 reads TGTGCCAGCAGCAAAGATAGGGCGGGGGGCCTCTCCTACGAGCAGTACTTC. It codes for CASSKDRAGGLSYEQYF.

This clonotype was detected once. The chain has TRBV18 and TRBJ1-5, with unresolved D. The CDR3 runs to 13 residues. In germline, CDR1 is KGHSH, CDR2 LQKENI. V gave up 4 bases and J gave up 5 bases, with 9 bases separating them. CDR3 region: CASSRLKDQPQHF. The DNA of the CDR3 is TGTGCCAGCTCACGGCTGAAGGATCAGCCCCAGCATTTT.

V usage is TRBV5-1 and J usage is TRBJ1-1; 8 bases are a match to TRBD1. CDR3 length: 13 residues. CDR1 and CDR2 from the germline V gene are SGHRS and YFSETQ. V lost 7 bases and J lost 5; bases outside the gene matches: 7. This CDR3 is CASAYRGETEAFF. CDR3 coding DNA: TGCGCCAGCGCCTACAGGGGGGAGACTGAAGCTTTCTTT.

This clonotype was observed a few times. V and J are TRBV12-3 or TRBV12-4 and TRBJ1-2; 9 bases map to TRBD1. V gave up 3 bases and J gave up 8 bases; unmatched junction bases: 7. This CDR3 region has 14 residues. CDR3 DNA sequence: TGTGCCAGCAGTTTGCTTAGGACAGGGGACGGCTACACCTTC. It translates to CASSLLRTGDGYTF.

This clonotype was seen only a few times. The chain has TRBV4-3 and TRBJ2-2, with D perhaps TRBD1 or TRBD2 (5 bases each). Trimming pared 0 bases from V and 4 bases from J, leaving 15 bases between. Germline V gene lookup returns CDR1 LGHNA and CDR2 YSLEER. The CDR3 spans 17 residues. The CDR3 nucleotides are TGCGCCAGCAGCCAAGACGGACCCCATGGGGGCACCGGGGAGCTGTTTTTT. Amino acids: CASSQDGPHGGTGELFF.

The rearrangement uses TRBV6-6 and TRBJ2-7, with 10 bases lining up with TRBD2. J gave up 1 base and V 8 bases, and 8 bases lay outside the gene matches. CDR3 length equals 15 residues. CDR1 is MNHNY, CDR2 SVGAGI, per germline (reference sequence). CDR3 amino acids: CASGSSAGGSYEQYF. CDR3 coding DNA: TGTGCCAGCGGTTCGTCAGCGGGAGGGTCCTACGAGCAGTACTTC.

The chain recombines TRBV7-2 with TRBJ2-1, with D possibly matching TRBD2 (5 bases). There are 14 residues in the CDR3. V was trimmed by 5 bases and J by 5 bases, leaving 13 bases between them. Per germline, CDR1 SGHTA and CDR2 FQGNSA. DNA for the CDR3: TGTGCCAGCAGCCCCCGGACTGAGAACAATGAGCAGTTCTTC. Its translation is CASSPRTENNEQFF.

The V call is TRBV18, the J call TRBJ2-1, with D tentatively TRBD2 (6 bases). CDR1 and CDR2 (germline): KGHSH, LQKENI. The length of the CDR3 is 14 residues. The V end lost 2 bases, the J end lost 6 bases, and 11 bases lay between the germline ends. The CDR3 here is CASSPAASANEQFF. In nucleotides, the CDR3 is TGTGCCAGCTCACCAGCGGCTAGCGCCAATGAGCAGTTCTTC.

The sample holds one count of this clonotype. This may stem from a read error, because a much larger clone lies one nucleotide away. The chain's CDR3 is CASSPPPGLAGDEQYF. Here the CDR3 DNA reads TGTGCCAGCAGTCCCCCCCCGGGACTAGCGGGAGACGAGCAGTACTTC. The V and J genes are TRBV6-5 and TRBJ2-4; 14 bases map to TRBD2. The J call could be wrong; TRBJ2-7 is a better fit for the DNA end. The CDR3 has 16 amino acids. Germline V gives CDR1 MNHEY, CDR2 SVGAGI.

On this clonotype: This may arise from a read error, as a much more abundant clone is one base away. This chain uses TRBV6-5 with TRBJ1-2, with D possibly being TRBD1 (5 bases). The CDR3 has 12 amino acids. CDR1 and CDR2 from the germline V gene are MNHEY and SVGAGI. Trimming removed 11 bases from V and 3 bases from J, with 13 bases in between. The CDR3, as DNA: TGTGCCGGCACCGGGACGGACTATGGCTACACCTTC. Its protein is CAGTGTDYGYTF.

This clonotype was counted between two and nine times. The CDR3 spells CATSDSSGPKKEQYF. CDR3 DNA sequence: TGTGCCACCAGTGATTCTAGCGGGCCTAAAAAGGAGCAGTACTTC. The rearrangement uses TRBV24-1 and TRBJ2-4, with TRBD2 matching 8 bases. Germline lookup yields CDR1 KGHDR and CDR2 SFDVKD. The CDR3 consists of 15 residues. V shed 2 bases, J shed 13 bases, and the junction held 12 bases outside the gene matches.

This rearrangement joins TRBV5-1 to TRBJ2-5, with D tentatively TRBD1 or TRBD2 (5 bases each). CDR1 and CDR2 from the germline V gene are SGHRS and YFSETQ. The ends were cut back, 4 bases at V and 5 bases at J, with 18 bases in the middle. The CDR3 runs to 15 residues. The CDR3 loop reads CASSPANWGGETQYF. The CDR3 region has the DNA TGCGCCAGCAGCCCGGCCAACTGGGGCGGGGAGACCCAGTACTTC.

This clonotype was counted a few times. V is TRBV28 and J is TRBJ2-7; TRBD1 might be the D (5 bases). This CDR3 is built from 14 residues. The V end lost 6 bases, the J end lost 6 bases, and 18 bases lay between the germline ends. The germline gives CDR1 MDHEN, CDR2 SYDVKM. This CDR3 reads CASSSGQGYSEQYF. CDR3 sequence (DNA): TGTGCCAGCAGCTCCGGGCAGGGCTACTCCGAGCAGTACTTC.